Listed below are T cell receptor beta chains from one sample, sequenced in a study of blood T cell repertoires in COVID-19. Clones were sequenced by immunoSEQ multiplex PCR, and TCRdb holds only the in-frame ones, with some missing. Of over 150,000 clones in the sample, approximately 86% were seen once. The source material was peripheral blood. The receptor source for this set is a man aged 55 to 70 with COVID-19, enrolled during active disease. Each CDR3 is given with its conserved first and last residue. Fields, in order: J gene, clone size, V gene, D gene, CDR3 protein, CDR3 DNA. D genes are given only for firm matches. The size field is filled for only some rows; it gives once, few, many or a size class.

J: TRBJ2-5; size: NA; V: TRBV7-2; D: NA; CDR3: CASSGGQQETQYF; DNA: TGTGCCAGCAGCGGTGGACAGCAAGAGACCCAGTACTTC
J: TRBJ2-7; size: NA; V: TRBV7-9; D: NA; CDR3: CASSLVGGTRSYEQYF; DNA: TGTGCCAGCAGCTTAGTCGGCGGGACCCGGTCCTACGAGCAGTACTTC
J: TRBJ1-1; size: few; V: TRBV18; D: NA; CDR3: CASSPDRTVLSEAFF; DNA: TGTGCCAGCTCACCAGACAGAACAGTTCTTTCTGAAGCTTTCTTT
J: TRBJ2-1; size: NA; V: TRBV7-2; D: TRBD1; CDR3: CASRDRQGANNEQFF; DNA: TGTGCCAGCAGGGACCGACAGGGGGCTAACAATGAGCAGTTCTTC
J: TRBJ1-2; size: few; V: TRBV30; D: TRBD1; CDR3: CAWYRDRVYGTYGYTF; DNA: TGTGCCTGGTACCGGGACAGGGTGTATGGTACCTATGGCTACACCTTC
J: TRBJ1-6; size: few; V: TRBV19; D: NA; CDR3: CASSATGVLTPLHF; DNA: TGTGCCAGTAGTGCCACCGGGGTATTGACACCCCTCCACTTT
J: TRBJ2-4; size: NA; V: TRBV4-3; D: NA; CDR3: CASSQSDTLQAKNIQYF; DNA: TGCGCCAGCAGCCAATCCGACACCTTGCAAGCCAAAAACATTCAGTACTTC
J: TRBJ1-2; size: NA; V: TRBV30; D: NA; CDR3: CAWSPETNYGYTF; DNA: TGTGCCTGGAGTCCAGAAACTAACTATGGCTACACCTTC
J: TRBJ2-1; size: NA; V: TRBV10-2; D: NA; CDR3: CASSELTMLKFF; DNA: TGCGCCAGCAGCGAGCTGACAATGTTGAAGTTCTTC
J: TRBJ1-2; size: NA; V: TRBV10-3; D: NA; CDR3: CAISASLYGYTF; DNA: TGTGCCATCAGTGCGTCCCTCTATGGCTACACCTTC
J: TRBJ1-3; size: NA; V: TRBV7-2; D: NA; CDR3: CASSLAGQGNTIYF; DNA: TGTGCCAGCAGCTTAGCTGGACAGGGAAACACCATATATTTT
J: TRBJ1-6; size: NA; V: TRBV28; D: TRBD1; CDR3: CASNIQGYNSPLHF; DNA: TGTGCCAGCAATATACAGGGGTATAATTCACCCCTCCACTTT
J: TRBJ1-2; size: NA; V: TRBV9; D: NA; CDR3: CASSVGAQTIFAGYTF; DNA: TGTGCCAGCAGCGTAGGGGCACAGACTATCTTTGCTGGCTACACCTTC
J: TRBJ2-1; size: NA; V: TRBV28; D: TRBD2; CDR3: CASSFGTSGGVGYNEQFF; DNA: TGTGCCAGCAGTTTTGGGACTAGCGGGGGGGTTGGGTACAATGAGCAGTTCTTC
J: TRBJ2-1; size: once; V: TRBV6-5; D: NA; CDR3: CASISPTGNEQFF; DNA: TGTGCCAGCATCTCCCCCACGGGGAATGAGCAGTTCTTC
J: TRBJ1-2; size: NA; V: TRBV6-6; D: NA; CDR3: CASRASGGYTF; DNA: TGTGCCAGCAGGGCAAGTGGCGGCTACACCTTC
J: TRBJ1-6; size: many; V: TRBV11-2; D: TRBD1; CDR3: CASSSDRDSFNSPLHF; DNA: TGTGCCAGCAGCTCCGACAGGGACTCGTTCAATTCACCCCTCCACTTT
J: TRBJ2-3; size: NA; V: TRBV6-4; D: TRBD1; CDR3: CASSMDQGAVTTQYF; DNA: TGTGCCAGCAGTATGGACCAGGGGGCAGTCACTACGCAGTATTTT
J: TRBJ1-1; size: NA; V: TRBV18; D: TRBD1; CDR3: CASSPPTGGFGTEAFF; DNA: TGTGCCAGCTCACCTCCGACAGGGGGCTTTGGCACTGAAGCTTTCTTT
J: TRBJ1-1; size: NA; V: TRBV5-6; D: NA; CDR3: CASSEQGVFAEAFF; DNA: TGTGCCAGCAGCGAACAGGGTGTGTTTGCTGAAGCTTTCTTT
J: TRBJ1-2; size: once; V: TRBV19; D: TRBD1; CDR3: CASSAETGADGYTF; DNA: TGTGCCAGTAGTGCCGAGACAGGGGCTGATGGCTACACCTTC
J: TRBJ1-5; size: NA; V: TRBV29-1; D: NA; CDR3: CSVGASNQPQHF; DNA: TGCAGCGTTGGAGCGAGTAATCAGCCCCAGCATTTT
J: TRBJ2-5; size: once; V: TRBV7-2; D: NA; CDR3: CASSLELQETQYF; DNA: TGTGCCAGCAGCTTAGAACTACAAGAGACCCAGTACTTC
J: TRBJ1-2; size: NA; V: TRBV19; D: NA; CDR3: CASSKPGDVYGYTF; DNA: TGTGCCAGTAGTAAGCCGGGGGACGTCTATGGCTACACCTTC
J: TRBJ2-2; size: NA; V: TRBV19; D: NA; CDR3: CASSTPGDTGELFF; DNA: TGTGCCAGTAGTACCCCGGGAGACACCGGGGAGCTGTTTTTT
J: TRBJ2-5; size: NA; V: TRBV25-1; D: NA; CDR3: CASSESPLRETQYF; DNA: TGTGCCAGCAGTGAATCCCCCCTCAGGGAGACCCAGTACTTC
J: TRBJ1-1; size: NA; V: TRBV7-2; D: TRBD1; CDR3: CASSSGTGVDTEAFF; DNA: TGTGCCAGCAGCTCAGGGACAGGGGTAGACACTGAAGCTTTCTTT
J: TRBJ1-1; size: NA; V: TRBV15; D: NA; CDR3: CATSRDPTPNTEAFF; DNA: TGTGCCACCAGCAGAGATCCGACTCCGAACACTGAAGCTTTCTTT
J: TRBJ1-5; size: few; V: TRBV19; D: NA; CDR3: CASSISLVNQPQHF; DNA: TGTGCCAGTAGTATTTCTCTAGTTAATCAGCCCCAGCATTTT
J: TRBJ1-6; size: NA; V: TRBV5-4; D: TRBD1; CDR3: CASTKTGLDNSPLHF; DNA: TGTGCCAGCACCAAGACAGGGCTTGATAATTCACCCCTCCACTTT
J: TRBJ1-1; size: NA; V: TRBV4-3; D: NA; CDR3: CASSQDFATANTEAFF; DNA: TGCGCCAGCAGCCAAGATTTTGCAACAGCGAACACTGAAGCTTTCTTT
J: TRBJ1-5; size: NA; V: TRBV12-3/TRBV12-4; D: TRBD1; CDR3: CASSPGTGATF; DNA: TGTGCCAGCAGTCCCGGGACAGGGGCTACATTT
J: TRBJ2-7; size: NA; V: TRBV6-6; D: TRBD1; CDR3: CASSYSQGVEQYF; DNA: TGTGCCAGCAGTTACTCGCAGGGGGTCGAGCAGTACTTC
J: TRBJ1-3; size: NA; V: TRBV27; D: TRBD1; CDR3: CASSLRGPQGDGNTIYF; DNA: TGTGCCAGCAGTTTAAGGGGGCCACAGGGGGACGGAAACACCATATATTTT
J: TRBJ1-2; size: NA; V: TRBV6-5; D: NA; CDR3: CASSKGVGYTF; DNA: TGTGCCAGCAGTAAGGGAGTTGGCTACACCTTC
J: TRBJ2-5; size: NA; V: TRBV15; D: NA; CDR3: CATSRGRTVQETQYF; DNA: TGTGCCACCAGCAGGGGCAGGACAGTCCAAGAGACCCAGTACTTC
J: TRBJ1-1; size: NA; V: TRBV5-8; D: NA; CDR3: CASSLAWGHPLGNTEAFF; DNA: TGTGCCAGCAGCTTGGCATGGGGACATCCCCTTGGGAACACTGAAGCTTTCTTT
J: TRBJ1-3; size: once; V: TRBV27; D: NA; CDR3: CASSRDRNTIYF; DNA: TGTGCCAGCAGTCGCGATCGAAACACCATATATTTT
J: TRBJ1-5; size: NA; V: TRBV6-2/TRBV6-3; D: NA; CDR3: CASSSRIRGGNQPQHF; DNA: TGTGCCAGCAGTTCAAGGATCAGGGGTGGAAATCAGCCCCAGCATTTT